The present entry profiles one T cell receptor beta chain with its context. The CDR3 spans 16 residues. V shed 4 bases and J shed 0 bases, with 17 bases lying between them. Germline-derived CDR1 and CDR2 are SGHNT and YYREEE (reference sequence). Profiling relied on immunoSEQ multiplex PCR, and the TCRdb table lists in-frame clones only, not all of them. The sample contains 100,000 to 120,000 clones, approximately 94% of which appear only once. The data stem from a study of siplizumab effects on memory and regulatory T cells. This receptor was identified in a human donor in good health. V and J are TRBV5-4 and TRBJ2-7; D may correspond to TRBD1 or TRBD2 (5 bases each). Sequencing input: CD4+ T cells sorted from blood. The CDR3 sequence: CASSRPSGQSSYEQYF. As DNA, the CDR3 is TGTGCCAGCAGCCGTCCGTCGGGGCAGAGCTCCTACGAGCAGTACTTC.